This record concerns one T cell receptor beta chain sequence. The data stem from a study of blood T cell repertoires in COVID-19. After removal of 1 base from V and 0 bases from J, the junction contained 11 bases not matched to a gene. Germline CDR1 and CDR2: SGHTA and FQGNSA. The CDR3 sequence is 19 residues long. TCRdb's copy holds only in-frame clones and misses some; the assay was immunoSEQ multiplex PCR. The sample includes about 76,000 clones, 82% of them seen just once. The J gene is TRBJ2-1, the V gene TRBV7-2, with 8 nucleotides matching TRBD2. This clonotype was obtained from a human donor in a cohort sampled during active COVID-19. Specimen: peripheral blood. The CDR3 loop reads CASSLGGVGGGRSYNEQFF. The CDR3 bases are TGTGCCAGCAGCTTAGGAGGGGTCGGGGGGGGACGCTCCTACAATGAGCAGTTCTTC.